These T cell receptor beta chains were read from a single sample in a study of blood T cell repertoires in COVID-19. Only in-frame clones appear in the TCRdb table, and some are missing; sequencing was by immunoSEQ multiplex PCR. The sample carries some 500,000 clones, approximately 91% recorded once. Sequenced material: peripheral blood. The receptor source for this set is a woman in her forties or fifties with COVID-19, enrolled during active disease. Each CDR3 is given without its conserved first and last residue. The D gene is left open where the match is weak.

v_call d_call cdr3_aa
TRBV5-4 . ASSGQGIAGYT
TRBV2 TRBD1 ASSDGTANHQPQH
TRBV6-4 . ASSLQAGLYEQY
TRBV9 TRBD1 ASSVDMGQGRKGYT
TRBV6-5 TRBD1 ASRLGQGNTGELF
TRBV2 TRBD1 ATSLGQGGGNQPQH
TRBV3-1/TRBV3-2 . ASSPRESGNTIY
TRBV14 . ASSPRGFYNEQF
TRBV18 TRBD2 ASSPSGGDYNEQF
TRBV10-3 . AISESAYGYT
TRBV11-3 . ASSLSGAETQY
TRBV19 TRBD1 ATAGQGGTEAF
TRBV3-1/TRBV3-2 . ASSHGSGRVTGNEQF
TRBV9 . ASSVARQTDYYGYT
TRBV19 . ASSIRTGYT
TRBV19 TRBD1 ASSKRTGGFSSYNEQF
TRBV7-8 . ASSFDSRSTEAF
TRBV4-1 . ASSPGKGGRPNTEAF
TRBV9 . ASSVSTDTYEQY
TRBV6-1 . ASSELPGANVLT
TRBV5-4 TRBD2 ASSLVWGSGGVPSYEQY
TRBV6-5 . ATSPSRGWELF
TRBV29-1 . SPCTEQGLGEQY
TRBV5-5 . VSSLREEGYT
TRBV6-5 . AILSDMNTEAF
TRBV5-1 TRBD1 ASSPWTGGNTEAF
TRBV28 TRBD2 ASSSGGGRYNEQF
TRBV4-1 TRBD2 ASSHGAGAYNEQF
TRBV27 TRBD1 ASSPGTAGELF
TRBV27 . ASSLGAFSPLH
TRBV5-4 TRBD2 ASSLGRGGHDEQF
TRBV12-3/TRBV12-4 TRBD2 ASSGREGNEQF
TRBV2 TRBD1 ASSLDRVGYGYT
TRBV14 . ASSQDLRTEAF
TRBV5-5 TRBD2 ASSLDRGGTDEQF
TRBV3-1/TRBV3-2 . ASSQDNGAPYEQY
TRBV29-1 TRBD1 SASTGATEAF
TRBV9 . ASSPGASSGNTIY
TRBV28 . ASRAGDVGEKLF
TRBV3-1/TRBV3-2 . ASSQDRGGANEKLF
TRBV2 TRBD2 ASSEGRGGLTQY
TRBV6-5 TRBD1 ASSLQGNSNQPQH
TRBV7-2 . ASSLGGQYGYT
TRBV9 . ASSVVDAATEAF
TRBV5-5 TRBD1 ASSSSQIGGGYT
TRBV19 . ASSIPGDGAF
TRBV15 . ATSRDLAGLKSLNTEAF
TRBV7-8 . ASSPNTDTQY
TRBV5-1 TRBD1 ASSSLTGGNEQF
TRBV10-3 . ASSGSSGNTIY
TRBV5-1 TRBD1 ASSFQQGARGNEQF
TRBV28 TRBD1 ASIDRGQGLLSSGNTIY
TRBV28 TRBD1 ASEDRGRGKLF
TRBV29-1 . SVTGSNTEAF